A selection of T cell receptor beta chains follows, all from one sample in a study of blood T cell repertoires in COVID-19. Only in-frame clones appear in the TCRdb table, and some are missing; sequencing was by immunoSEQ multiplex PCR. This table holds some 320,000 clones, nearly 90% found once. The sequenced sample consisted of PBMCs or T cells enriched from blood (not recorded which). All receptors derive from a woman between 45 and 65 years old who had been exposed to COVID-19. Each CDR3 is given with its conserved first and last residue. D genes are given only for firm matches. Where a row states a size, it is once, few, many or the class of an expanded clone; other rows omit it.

CDR3 DNA: TGTGCCTGGGCTGGGGGGGCTAACTCTGGAAACACCATATATTTT
CDR3 protein: CAWAGGANSGNTIYF
V gene: TRBV30
J gene: TRBJ1-3
clone size: -
D gene: -

CDR3 DNA: TGTGCCAGCAGAGCCGGAGAGACCCAGTACTTC
CDR3 protein: CASRAGETQYF
V gene: TRBV12-3/TRBV12-4
J gene: TRBJ2-5
clone size: -
D gene: -

CDR3 DNA: TGCGCCAGCAGCTTGGTGCGGGACACCGGGGAGCTGTTTTTT
CDR3 protein: CASSLVRDTGELFF
V gene: TRBV5-1
J gene: TRBJ2-2
clone size: -
D gene: -

CDR3 DNA: TGTGCCTGGAGTGTCTTGACAGGGGCACACACCGGGGAGCTGTTTTTT
CDR3 protein: CAWSVLTGAHTGELFF
V gene: TRBV30
J gene: TRBJ2-2
clone size: -
D gene: TRBD1

CDR3 DNA: TGCGCCAGCAGTGAGCCCAGGGCGCCGAACACTGAAGCTTTCTTT
CDR3 protein: CASSEPRAPNTEAFF
V gene: TRBV10-1
J gene: TRBJ1-1
clone size: -
D gene: -

CDR3 DNA: TGTGCCAGCAGTTTACAGGGGAGCTCTGGAAACACCATATATTTT
CDR3 protein: CASSLQGSSGNTIYF
V gene: TRBV28
J gene: TRBJ1-3
clone size: -
D gene: -

CDR3 DNA: TGTGCCAGCGGACAGAGCAATTCACCCCTCCACTTT
CDR3 protein: CASGQSNSPLHF
V gene: TRBV19
J gene: TRBJ1-6
clone size: -
D gene: -

CDR3 DNA: TGTGCCAGCAATTTCGGTCAGGGCAGCAATCAGCCCCAGCATTTT
CDR3 protein: CASNFGQGSNQPQHF
V gene: TRBV28
J gene: TRBJ1-5
clone size: -
D gene: -

CDR3 DNA: TGTGCCTGGAGTGAGACAGCCCTCCCCAATCAGCCCCAGCATTTT
CDR3 protein: CAWSETALPNQPQHF
V gene: TRBV30
J gene: TRBJ1-5
clone size: -
D gene: -

CDR3 DNA: TGTGCCAGCAGCCAAGAAAGGAACAGCTACGAGCAGTACTTC
CDR3 protein: CASSQERNSYEQYF
V gene: TRBV3-1/TRBV3-2
J gene: TRBJ2-7
clone size: -
D gene: -

CDR3 DNA: TGTGCCAGCAGCTTCGACAGGGACCCTGGGGCCAACGTCCTGACTTTC
CDR3 protein: CASSFDRDPGANVLTF
V gene: TRBV7-9
J gene: TRBJ2-6
clone size: -
D gene: TRBD1

CDR3 DNA: TGTGCCAGCAGGGACGCCGGGACAGCTTTAGGAAACACCATATATTTT
CDR3 protein: CASRDAGTALGNTIYF
V gene: TRBV27
J gene: TRBJ1-3
clone size: -
D gene: TRBD1

CDR3 DNA: TGTGCCAACCATTGGACAGCGAGGGACACTGAAGCTTTCTTT
CDR3 protein: CANHWTARDTEAFF
V gene: TRBV19
J gene: TRBJ1-1
clone size: -
D gene: -

CDR3 DNA: TGTGCCAGTAGTAAGGGACAGCTTATGAACACTGAAGCTTTCTTT
CDR3 protein: CASSKGQLMNTEAFF
V gene: TRBV19
J gene: TRBJ1-1
clone size: few
D gene: TRBD1

CDR3 DNA: TGCGCCAGCAGCCCCGTCGGGACAGCGGATTCACCCCTCCACTTT
CDR3 protein: CASSPVGTADSPLHF
V gene: TRBV5-1
J gene: TRBJ1-6
clone size: -
D gene: TRBD1

CDR3 DNA: TGTGCCAGTAGATTCTCGGGCGGGACGGATCAGCCCCAGCATTTT
CDR3 protein: CASRFSGGTDQPQHF
V gene: TRBV19
J gene: TRBJ1-5
clone size: -
D gene: -

CDR3 DNA: TGTGCCAGCTCACCACGGACAGGGGGCGATGAGCAGTTCTTC
CDR3 protein: CASSPRTGGDEQFF
V gene: TRBV18
J gene: TRBJ2-1
clone size: once
D gene: TRBD1

CDR3 DNA: TGTGCCACCAGCAGAGGTAGAGGGCGGAATGAGCAGTTCTTC
CDR3 protein: CATSRGRGRNEQFF
V gene: TRBV15
J gene: TRBJ2-1
clone size: -
D gene: -

CDR3 DNA: TGTGCCAGCAGCTTACTAGCGGGCCCCTACAATGAGCAGTTCTTC
CDR3 protein: CASSLLAGPYNEQFF
V gene: TRBV7-6
J gene: TRBJ2-1
clone size: -
D gene: TRBD2

CDR3 DNA: TGTGCCAGCAGTGATGCCCGCGGGACCTACGAGCAGTACTTC
CDR3 protein: CASSDARGTYEQYF
V gene: TRBV2
J gene: TRBJ2-7
clone size: few
D gene: -

CDR3 DNA: TGTGCCAGCGCCTGGGACAGGGGGCGCCCCGAGCAGTACTTC
CDR3 protein: CASAWDRGRPEQYF
V gene: TRBV2
J gene: TRBJ2-7
clone size: -
D gene: TRBD1